Listed below are T cell receptor beta chains from one sample, sequenced in a study of T cells in localized non-small cell lung cancer. Profiled with immunoSEQ multiplex PCR; TCRdb holds only in-frame clones, not every one. In the table there are several thousand clones, roughly 87% of which are singletons. Here the sequenced sample was peripheral blood, taken before any cancer treatment. The receptors here all came from a male donor aged 60 or over with stage I lung adenocarcinoma. CDR3s include the opening cysteine and the closing phenylalanine or tryptophan. A D gene is named only where the DNA matches it firmly. Size is omitted from some rows. Given values are once, few, many or a class for expanded clones.

D gene	V gene	J gene	clone size	CDR3 DNA	CDR3 protein
.	TRBV4-1	TRBJ1-1	.	TGCGCCAGCAGCCAAGATAATGAAGCTTTCTTT	CASSQDNEAFF
TRBD1	TRBV5-6	TRBJ1-1	.	TGTGCCAGCAGCCCTCTTTACCGGGACAGGGGGTCTGAAGCTTTCTTT	CASSPLYRDRGSEAFF
.	TRBV27	TRBJ1-1	.	TGTGCCAGCAGCCCCAGTTGGGTGAACACTGAAGCTTTCTTT	CASSPSWVNTEAFF
.	TRBV27	TRBJ2-5	.	TGTGCCAGCAGACTACTACCCCTCAAGGCAGAGACCCAGTACTTC	CASRLLPLKAETQYF
.	TRBV5-1	TRBJ1-2	.	TGCGCCAGCAGTTTTGACGCCGTGGGGAACTATGGCTACACCTTC	CASSFDAVGNYGYTF
TRBD1	TRBV9	TRBJ1-2	.	TGTGCCAGCAGCGTAATCGAGTGGGCAGGGGGCCTCTATGGCTACACCTTC	CASSVIEWAGGLYGYTF
TRBD1	TRBV6-5	TRBJ1-2	.	TGTGCCAGCAGCACAGGGGATAACTATGGCTACACCTTC	CASSTGDNYGYTF
TRBD2	TRBV2	TRBJ2-7	.	TGTGCCAGCAGTATCGGACTAGCGGGAGAGGACTACGAGCAGTACTTC	CASSIGLAGEDYEQYF
TRBD1	TRBV6-5	TRBJ1-2	.	TGTGCCAGCAGTTACTCTTCTGGGACAGGGAGGATCCGCTACACCTTC	CASSYSSGTGRIRYTF
TRBD2	TRBV7-3	TRBJ2-3	.	TGTGCCAGCAGCTTGGCGGGGGGCAAAACAGATACGCAGTATTTT	CASSLAGGKTDTQYF
.	TRBV11-2	TRBJ1-1	.	TGTGCCAGCAGCTTATTGCTCAACACTGAAGCTTTCTTT	CASSLLLNTEAFF
.	TRBV11-2	TRBJ1-2	.	TGTGCCAGCAGCATGTACTTACGACAGGCAAGGGGCTATGGCTACACCTTC	CASSMYLRQARGYGYTF
TRBD1	TRBV12-5	TRBJ2-1	.	TGTGCTAGTGGGCCAGGACAGGGGGCTGATGAGCAGTTCTTC	CASGPGQGADEQFF
.	TRBV9	TRBJ1-2	.	TGTGCCAGCAGCTCCGCCGGGGGGCTTAGGGATGGCTACACCTTC	CASSSAGGLRDGYTF
.	TRBV25-1	TRBJ2-3	once	TGTGCCAGCAGTGACGCGGGAAGGTTAGATACGCAGTATTTT	CASSDAGRLDTQYF
.	TRBV27	TRBJ1-2	.	TGTGCCAGCAGTAATACTAACTATGGCTACACCTTC	CASSNTNYGYTF
TRBD1	TRBV6-1	TRBJ1-1	.	TGTGCCAGCAGTGAAACGACAGGGGACTTTGAAGCTTTCTTT	CASSETTGDFEAFF
TRBD2	TRBV27	TRBJ2-3	.	TGTGCCAGCAGTCTCCGGGGAAGCGGGAGGGCCGGGGGAGAGACAGATACGCAGTATTTT	CASSLRGSGRAGGETDTQYF
.	TRBV5-6	TRBJ1-1	once	TGTGCCAGCAGCTTACAGGGCACTGAAGCTTTCTTT	CASSLQGTEAFF
.	TRBV9	TRBJ2-2	once	TGTGCCAGCAGCCCGCGAATGGCCGGGGAGCTGTTTTTT	CASSPRMAGELFF
.	TRBV10-3	TRBJ2-3	.	TGTGCGACGCCGGGACCAGCTCCAGATACGCAGTATTTT	CATPGPAPDTQYF
.	TRBV10-2	TRBJ2-1	.	TGCGCCAGCAGTCTGGGGACGAACAATGAGCAGTTCTTC	CASSLGTNNEQFF
.	TRBV19	TRBJ1-5	.	TGTGCCAGTAGTATAGAGGGGAATCAGCCCCAGCATTTT	CASSIEGNQPQHF
TRBD1	TRBV27	TRBJ2-3	few	TGTGCCGCTAGACCGACAGGGGCCACAGATACGCAGTATTTT	CAARPTGATDTQYF
.	TRBV19	TRBJ1-1	.	TGTGCCAGTACCGTACAGGGAACTAGGATGAACACTGAAGCTTTCTTT	CASTVQGTRMNTEAFF
.	TRBV30	TRBJ1-2	.	TGTGCCTGGACGCGTGGGGCTGGGCAGCGGGACTACACCTTC	CAWTRGAGQRDYTF
TRBD2	TRBV29-1	TRBJ2-7	.	TGCAGCGTTGAAGTCGCGGGAGGGTCATCCTACGAGCAGTACTTC	CSVEVAGGSSYEQYF
TRBD1	TRBV5-1	TRBJ1-6	.	TGCGCCAGCAGCATACGACAGGGAAATAATTCACCCCTCCACTTT	CASSIRQGNNSPLHF
.	TRBV5-1	TRBJ1-1	few	TGCGCCAGCAGCGCCGGGACCACAAACACTGAAGCTTTCTTT	CASSAGTTNTEAFF
.	TRBV11-3	TRBJ2-5	.	TGTGCCAGCAGCTCCTCAGGGTTGGAGACCCAGTACTTC	CASSSSGLETQYF
.	TRBV4-1	TRBJ2-2	few	TGCGCCAGCAGCCCCTCAACGGCAGTAGAAAACACCGGGGAGCTGTTTTTT	CASSPSTAVENTGELFF
.	TRBV7-8	TRBJ2-5	.	TGTGCCAGCAGCTCAGGCTCACAAGAGACCCAGTACTTC	CASSSGSQETQYF
TRBD1	TRBV9	TRBJ1-3	.	TGTGCCAGCAGCGGGGGACAGCCTTCCTCTGGAAACACCATATATTTT	CASSGGQPSSGNTIYF
TRBD1	TRBV6-5	TRBJ1-5	once	TGTGCCAGCAGTCCGACAGGGTGGGCGTCCCAGCATTTT	CASSPTGWASQHF